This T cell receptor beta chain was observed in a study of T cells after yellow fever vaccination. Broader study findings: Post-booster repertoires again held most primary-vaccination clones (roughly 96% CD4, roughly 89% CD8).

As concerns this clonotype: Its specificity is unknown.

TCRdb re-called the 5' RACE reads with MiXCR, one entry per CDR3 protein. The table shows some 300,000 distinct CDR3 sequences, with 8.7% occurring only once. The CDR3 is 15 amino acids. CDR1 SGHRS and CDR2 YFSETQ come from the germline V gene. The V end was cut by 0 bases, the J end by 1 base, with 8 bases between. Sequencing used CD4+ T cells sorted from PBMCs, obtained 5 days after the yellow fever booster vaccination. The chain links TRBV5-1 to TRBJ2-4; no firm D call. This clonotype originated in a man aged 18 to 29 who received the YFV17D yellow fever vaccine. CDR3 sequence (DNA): TGCGCCAGCAGCTTGGAGATCAGCGCCAAAAACATTCAGTACTTC. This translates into CASSLEISAKNIQYF.